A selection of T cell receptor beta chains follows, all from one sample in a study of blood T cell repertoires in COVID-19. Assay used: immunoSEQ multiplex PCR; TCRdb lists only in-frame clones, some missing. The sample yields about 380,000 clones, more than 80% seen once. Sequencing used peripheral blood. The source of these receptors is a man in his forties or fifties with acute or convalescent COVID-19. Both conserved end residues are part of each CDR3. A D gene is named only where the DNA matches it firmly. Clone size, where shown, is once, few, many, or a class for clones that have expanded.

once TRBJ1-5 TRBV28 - TGTGCCAGTCGGGGGTCCAATCAGCCCCAGCATTTT CASRGSNQPQHF
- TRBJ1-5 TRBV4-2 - TGTGCCAGCAGCCAAGAACTGGGCAGGGGAGTCGGCAATCAGCCCCAGCATTTT CASSQELGRGVGNQPQHF
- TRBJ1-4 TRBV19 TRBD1 TGTGCCAGTAGTGAGGCAGGGGGTCTAACTAATGAAAAACTGTTTTTT CASSEAGGLTNEKLFF
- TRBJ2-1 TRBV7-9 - TGTGCCAGCAGCCCCCAAACCGTGGCCTCTCCGTTCTTC CASSPQTVASPFF
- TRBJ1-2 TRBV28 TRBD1 TGTGCCAGCAGTCCACCGACAGGGGTAGACTATGGCTACACCTTC CASSPPTGVDYGYTF
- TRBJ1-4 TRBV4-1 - TGCGCCAGCAGCCAAGGTGGGGCGGCTGAAAAACTGTTTTTT CASSQGGAAEKLFF
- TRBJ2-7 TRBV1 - TGCACCAGCAGCCAAGGTAGCGGGGGTGTTTACGAGCAGTACTTC CTSSQGSGGVYEQYF
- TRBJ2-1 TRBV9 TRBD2 TGTGCCAGCAGCGCCAGACCGGGAGGAATGTCCTACAATGAGCAGTTCTTC CASSARPGGMSYNEQFF
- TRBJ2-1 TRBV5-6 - TGTGCCAGCAGCTTGTACCGGAGTAGGCTAGACAATGAGCAGTTCTTC CASSLYRSRLDNEQFF
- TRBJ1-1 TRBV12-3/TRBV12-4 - TGTGCCAGCAGTTGGGAGAATCCGTCTGAAGCTTTCTTT CASSWENPSEAFF
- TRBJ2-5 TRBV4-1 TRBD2 TGCGCCAGCAGCCAGCGATTAGCGGGACTAGCGGGAGGAGAGACCCAGTACTTC CASSQRLAGLAGGETQYF
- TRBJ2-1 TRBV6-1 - TGTGCCAGCAGTGAAACGGGGACAAGCTCCTACAATGAGCAGTTCTTC CASSETGTSSYNEQFF
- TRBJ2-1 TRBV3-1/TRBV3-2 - TGTGCCAGCAGCCCCGAGCGAGGGGGGCAGTTCTTC CASSPERGGQFF
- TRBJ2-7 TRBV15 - TGTGCCACCAGCAGAGGTGGGCTCTACGAGCAGTACTTC CATSRGGLYEQYF
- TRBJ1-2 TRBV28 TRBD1 TGTGCCAGCAGTCCCCCGGGACAGGGGTTTTACGGCTACACCTTC CASSPPGQGFYGYTF
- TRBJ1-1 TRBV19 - TGTGCCAGTAAGGGGAAACCAATGAACACTGAAGCTTTCTTT CASKGKPMNTEAFF
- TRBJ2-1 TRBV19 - TGTGCCAGTAGCCGACAGGTCAATGAGCAGTTCTTC CASSRQVNEQFF
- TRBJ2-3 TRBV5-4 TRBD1 TGTGCCAGCAGCTCACCGGGACAGGGGGCCTCAGATACGCAGTATTTT CASSSPGQGASDTQYF
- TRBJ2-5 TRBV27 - TGTGCCAGCAGTACGCGGGACAGTTTGGAGACCCAGTACTTC CASSTRDSLETQYF
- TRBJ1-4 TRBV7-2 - TGTGCCAGCAGCTTAGGGGGGGCTAATGAAAAACTGTTTTTT CASSLGGANEKLFF
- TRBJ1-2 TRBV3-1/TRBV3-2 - TGTGCCAGCAGCCTGGACAGCGGCTATGGCTACACCTTC CASSLDSGYGYTF
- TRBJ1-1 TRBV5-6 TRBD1 TGTGCCAGCAGCTTGAGGACAGGGCCGGGGAACACTGAAGCTTTCTTT CASSLRTGPGNTEAFF
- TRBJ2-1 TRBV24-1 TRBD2 TGTGCCACCAGTGGACTAGCGGGGGGGCACTCCTACAATGAGCAGTTCTTC CATSGLAGGHSYNEQFF
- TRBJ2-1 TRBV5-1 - TGCGCCAGCAGCCCCGGGACACGGGGCAATGAGCAGTTCTTC CASSPGTRGNEQFF
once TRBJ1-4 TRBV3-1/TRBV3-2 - TGTGCCAGCAGCCATGGGGGGGCGCGAGAAAAACTGTTTTTT CASSHGGAREKLFF
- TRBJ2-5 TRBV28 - TGTGCCAGCAGTTTAAGGGGGGGAGGCCGGGAGACCCAGTACTTC CASSLRGGGRETQYF
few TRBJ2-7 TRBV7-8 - TGTGCCAGCAGCTTAGATCGCGGGACGACCTCCTACGAGCAGTACTTC CASSLDRGTTSYEQYF
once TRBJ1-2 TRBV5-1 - TGCGCCAGCAGCTTGGAACAGACAGGCGGCTACACCTTC CASSLEQTGGYTF
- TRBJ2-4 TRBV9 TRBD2 TGTGCCAGCAGCGTTAGCGGGGGGGAAAACATTCAGTACTTC CASSVSGGENIQYF
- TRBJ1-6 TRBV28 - TGTGCCAGCAGTCCCGGGGGGCAGAACTCACCCCTCCACTTT CASSPGGQNSPLHF
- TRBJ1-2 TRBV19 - TGTGCCAGTAGTATCGAGGAGGGTGGCTACACCTTC CASSIEEGGYTF
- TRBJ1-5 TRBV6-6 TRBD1 TGTGCAGTACAGGACAGGGTGGCGTATCAGCCCCAGCATTTT CAVQDRVAYQPQHF
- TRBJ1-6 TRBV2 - TGTGCCGGACGACGGGGGGAGAATTCACCCCTCCACTTT CAGRRGENSPLHF
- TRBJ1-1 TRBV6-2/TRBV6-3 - TGTGCCAGCAGTGCAGGGGTTGGCACTGAAGCTTTCTTT CASSAGVGTEAFF
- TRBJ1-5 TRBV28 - TGTGCCAGCAGCCTCACACGCGGGGTTTGGAATCAGCCCCAGCATTTT CASSLTRGVWNQPQHF
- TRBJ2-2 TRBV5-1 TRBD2 TGCGCCAGCAGCAGCCCGGGACTAGCGGGGGTTACCGGGGAGCTGTTTTTT CASSSPGLAGVTGELFF
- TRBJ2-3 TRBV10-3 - TGTGCCATCAGCCCACCGGGGGGCGGGGCAGATACGCAGTATTTT CAISPPGGGADTQYF
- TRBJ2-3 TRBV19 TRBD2 TGTGCCAGTAGTATAGCTAGCGGGGGAGAGAGTACGCAGTATTTT CASSIASGGESTQYF
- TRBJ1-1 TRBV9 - TGTGCCAGCAGCGTAGGGCACGGGGTTGACGGCACTGAAGCTTTCTTT CASSVGHGVDGTEAFF
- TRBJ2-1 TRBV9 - TGTGCCAGCAGCCCTGGACAGCGGAGCTCCTACAATGAGCAGTTCTTC CASSPGQRSSYNEQFF
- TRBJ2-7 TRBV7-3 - TGTGCCAGCAGCCGTAACCCTAGCGAGACCTACGAGCAGTACTTC CASSRNPSETYEQYF
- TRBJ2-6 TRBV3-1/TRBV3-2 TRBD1 TGTGCCAGCAGCCAGATGATCTCCCGACAGGGGATGAATCGTGGGGCCAACGTCCTGACTTTC CASSQMISRQGMNRGANVLTF
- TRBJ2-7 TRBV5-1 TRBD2 TGCGCCAGCAGCTTGGATTCGGGAGGGCGGTCCTACGAGCAGTACTTC CASSLDSGGRSYEQYF
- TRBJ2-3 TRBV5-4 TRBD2 TGTGCCAGCAGCGCCACTAGCGGGACTGGAGATACGCAGTATTTT CASSATSGTGDTQYF
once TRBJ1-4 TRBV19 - TGTGCCAGTACCGTCGGGGAGAGCTTAACTAATGAAAAACTGTTTTTT CASTVGESLTNEKLFF
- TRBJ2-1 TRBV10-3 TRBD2 TGTGCCATCAGTGATAGTCTAAGGACTAGGGATAATGAGCAGTTCTTC CAISDSLRTRDNEQFF
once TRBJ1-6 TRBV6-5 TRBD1 TGTGCCAGCATCAATCTCCTAGGGGGCCGGAGGACCCTCCACTTT CASINLLGGRRTLHF
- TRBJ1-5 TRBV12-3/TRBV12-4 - TGTGCCAGCAGTCCTGTCAATCAGCCCCAGCATTTT CASSPVNQPQHF
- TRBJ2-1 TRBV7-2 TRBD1 TGTGCCAGCAGCATACGACAGGGCCAGGCGGTTGAGCAGTTCTTC CASSIRQGQAVEQFF
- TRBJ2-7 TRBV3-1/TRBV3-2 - TGTGCCAGCAGCCAAGATGGAACCGGCAAGGGGTCCTACGAGCAGTACTTC CASSQDGTGKGSYEQYF
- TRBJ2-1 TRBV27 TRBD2 TGTGCCAGCAGGGTAGCGGGAGATCACAATGAGCAGTTCTTC CASRVAGDHNEQFF
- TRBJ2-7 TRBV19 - TGTGCCAGTAGTAACCAGGGAATATCCTACGAGCAGTACTTC CASSNQGISYEQYF
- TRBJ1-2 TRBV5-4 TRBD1 TGTGCCAGCAGCTCGACAGGGAGGACGGGCTACACCTTC CASSSTGRTGYTF
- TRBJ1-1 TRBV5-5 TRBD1 TGTGCCAGCAGCTCCAGGACAGGGAACACTGAAGCTTTCTTT CASSSRTGNTEAFF
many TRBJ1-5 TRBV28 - TGTGCCAGCAGTTTCTTCGGCAGGGGATATAGCAATCAGCCCCAGCATTTT CASSFFGRGYSNQPQHF